These 5 T cell receptor beta chains were all obtained from the same sample, sequenced in a study of brain T cells in children with intractable seizures. Generated by immunoSEQ multiplex PCR, the TCRdb table keeps only in-frame clones and is missing some. Of 110,000 or so clones in the sample, roughly 94% were seen once. The specimen comprised peripheral blood, sampled at surgery. These receptors were collected from a boy under three years old with hemimegalencephaly and intractable seizures.

The chain carries TRBV5-1 and TRBJ2-1; 10 bases are a match to TRBD2. From germline, CDR1 is SGHRS and CDR2 YFSETQ. CDR3 length: 14 residues. V gave up 5 bases and J gave up 3 bases; unmatched junction bases: 2. CDR3 sequence reads: CASRTSGFYNEQFF. For the CDR3, the DNA is TGCGCCAGCAGGACTAGCGGGTTCTACAATGAGCAGTTCTTC. The full variable domain, rest sourced from reference TRBV5-1 and TRBJ2-1, is KAGVTQTPRYLIKTRGQQVTLSCSPISGHRSVSWYQQTPGQGLQFLFEYFSETQRNKGNFPGRFSGRQFSNSRSEMNVSTLELGDSALYLCASRTSGFYNEQFFGPGTRLTVL.

The gene calls are TRBV7-2 and TRBJ2-7; no clear D gene. Germline assignment: CDR1 SGHTA and CDR2 FQGNSA. Between the trimmed V and J ends, which lost 6 bases and 1 base, there was a span of 7 bases. The CDR3 has 12 residues. The CDR3 nucleotides read TGTGCCAGCAGTCCGACTTCCTACGAGCAGTACTTC. Protein sequence: CASSPTSYEQYF.

The V gene is TRBV11-2, the J gene TRBJ2-5; a weak D match, TRBD2 (5 bases). The CDR3 runs 14 residues. V shed 2 bases and J shed 5 bases, with 12 bases lying between them. CDR1 is SGHAT, CDR2 FQNNGV, per germline. DNA of the CDR3: TGTGCCAGCAGCTTACTTCTGAGGGAGGAGACCCAGTACTTC. This codes for CASSLLLREETQYF.

This clone has more than one count but fewer than ten. The chain combines TRBV27 with TRBJ2-3, with 8 bases aligning to TRBD2. There are 14 residues in the CDR3. CDR1 is MNHEY, CDR2 SMNVEV, per germline (reference sequence). Germline trimming cut 4 bases from V and 6 bases from J; bases unmatched to any gene: 6. CDR3: CASSSPLAGDTQYF. CDR3 in DNA: TGTGCCAGCAGTTCTCCGCTAGCGGGCGATACGCAGTATTTT.

V gene TRBV2 combines with J gene TRBJ2-5, with 8 bases fitting TRBD1. Germline values: CDR1 SNHLY, CDR2 FYNNEI. The ends lost 2 bases at V and 5 bases at J; junction bases unmatched: 13. The CDR3 totals 17 residues. The CDR3 protein is CASSEYKLTGVLETQYF. CDR3 DNA sequence: TGTGCCAGCAGTGAATACAAGTTGACAGGGGTTTTGGAGACCCAGTACTTC.